This T cell receptor (beta chain) was sequenced for a study of blood T cell repertoires in COVID-19 (dated by TCRdb to the early 2020s). For context, the study as a whole: Samples from collaborators originated in the United States, Italy and Spain and spanned both the acute and convalescent phases of COVID-19. The prospective study material was composed of cDNA or gDNA derived from T cells, B-cell-depleted T cells, or PBMCs. The dataset comprised deeply sampled blood TCRbeta repertoires from subjects exposed to, actively infected with, or recovered from COVID-19. A de-identified subject ID, COVID-19 status, age in years and sex were almost always included in the sample metadata. HLA class I and class II types, where available, came from metadata supplied by the sample provider rather than from assay-based typing. A freely available public database, intended as a resource for researchers studying the immune response to SARS-CoV-2, is where the repertoires were released. Samples came from the ongoing ImmuneRACE study (first 160 participants) plus 1,254 subjects from 6 global collaborators.

This clone showed up just once. What this receptor recognizes is not known. Per-nucleotide qualities are absent, and no much larger clonotype sits a single base away. One collaborating source in Seattle enrolled patients during active infection and followed them longitudinally through the course of disease. Collaborating institutions collected whole blood in K2EDTA tubes following their own protocols. For TCRbeta analysis, collaborators shipped samples in one of three forms: frozen whole blood, isolated PBMCs, or DNA extracted from either of those sample types. Beyond this particular receptor, the publication reports: Clinical and demographic metadata were provided uncurated, with the amount varying by source and participant.

The immunoSEQ Assay, a bias-controlled multiplex PCR, was used to amplify TCRbeta CDR3 regions from genomic DNA. In the paper's pipeline: The number of nucleated cells in each sample was estimated by amplification of reference gene primers within the assay. To quantify the absolute abundance of each unique TCRbeta CDR3 rearrangement, sequence reads were collapsed and filtered. For each sample, productive Simpson clonality was calculated as the square root of Simpson's diversity index across productive rearrangements. TCRdb holds this immuneACCESS table with in-frame rearrangements only. Some clones are missing; in checked studies, unresolved V genes explain under half, and the rest has no known cause. V, J and clone size are those of that table, while D and trimming were read from the DNA. This sample gives tens of thousands of clones in total; about 90% of them show up just once. 0.52% of the sample is held by the ten biggest clonotypes.

The germline V gene provides CDR1 SGHTA and CDR2 FQGNSA. CDR3 length: 14 amino acids, cysteine to phenylalanine. Of the read, only the CDR3 DNA is kept; its 42 bases are in frame from base 1. Trimming accounts for 3 bases at V and 5 bases at J, while the number of junction bases matched to no gene is 4. Sequencing input: peripheral blood. This chain joins TRBV7-2 to TRBJ1-5; the central 7 bases match TRBD1. The TCR comes from a man aged 50-60 years with COVID-19, enrolled during active disease. Here is the DNA: TGTGCCAGCAGCTTCGGGACAGTAGATCAGCCCCAGCATTTT. Translated, it reads CASSFGTVDQPQHF.